Each of the 31 T cell receptor beta chains below was sequenced from the same sample in a study of cytomegalovirus exposure and HLA in healthy donors. This table comes from immunoSEQ multiplex PCR, and its TCRdb copy is limited to in-frame clones, with some not included. In the table there are hundreds of thousands of clones, 75% to 90% of which are singletons. Specimen: PBMCs. The receptors come from a woman between 18 and 30 years old in good health and CMV-seronegative.

The chain is built from TRBV7-8 and TRBJ2-5; TRBD1 agrees at 7 bases. Trimming removed 7 bases from V and 5 bases from J; junction bases left unmatched: 10. The CDR3 totals 14 residues. Germline CDR1 reads SGHVS; CDR2 reads FQNEAQ. CDR3 coding DNA: TGTGCCAGCAACAGACAGGGCTTTGGGGAGACCCAGTACTTC. Translation gives CASNRQGFGETQYF.

The sample holds one count of this clone. The rearrangement uses TRBV29-1 and TRBJ1-6; no clear D gene. Trimming removed 1 base from V and 10 bases from J, with 11 bases in between. There are 13 residues in the CDR3. Germline V gene lookup returns CDR1 SQVTM and CDR2 ANQGSEA. The CDR3 nucleotides are TGCAGCGTTGAAGTGGGTGTGGGATCACCCCTCCACTTT. Translated, it gives CSVEVGVGSPLHF.

The CDR3 DNA is TGTGCCAGTAGTGAGCGACGGGACACTACCTACGAGCAGTACTTC. Protein product: CASSERRDTTYEQYF. The genes are TRBV19 and TRBJ2-7; tentative D call: TRBD1 (6 bases). This CDR3 is 15 amino acids long. Germline V gene sequence: CDR1 LNHDA, CDR2 SQIVND (reference sequence). V lost 5 bases, J lost 2 bases, and 16 bases lay in between.

The V call is TRBV30, the J call TRBJ2-7; TRBD2 might be the D (6 bases). Deletions cut 2 bases from V and 7 bases from J, with 15 bases between. The CDR3 totals 13 residues. Germline loops: CDR1 GTSNPN, CDR2 SVGIG (reference sequence). DNA for the CDR3: TGTGCCTGGAGTACCGGGAGCCCGGGAGAGCAGTACTTC. This codes for CAWSTGSPGEQYF.

This clone was recorded once. The chain is built from TRBV10-3 and TRBJ2-5, with TRBD2 matching 11 bases. With 6 bases clipped from V and 4 bases from J, the junction kept 7 bases outside the gene matches. The CDR3 covers 15 residues. Germline lookup yields CDR1 ENHRY and CDR2 SYGVKD. The DNA for the CDR3 is TGTGCCATCAGCGCGGCCGGACTAGCGGGAGAGACCCAGTACTTC. Protein product: CAISAAGLAGETQYF.

This chain joins TRBV10-1 and TRBJ2-3; a possible D gene is TRBD2 (6 bases). The germline V and J ends were trimmed by 2 bases and 5 bases, with 11 bases remaining between them. Germline assignment: CDR1 WNHNN and CDR2 SYGVQD (reference sequence). The CDR3 sequence is 14 residues long. As DNA, the CDR3 is TGCGCCAGCAGTGAGGGGGGGTCGGAAGATACGCAGTATTTT. Amino acid sequence: CASSEGGSEDTQYF.

This chain uses TRBV27 with TRBJ1-4, with D hard to call. Trimming shortened V by 6 bases and J by 3 bases, and 11 bases separated the two germline ends. The CDR3 loop spans 14 amino acids. In germline, CDR1 is MNHEY, CDR2 SMNVEV (reference sequence). CDR3 loop: CASSPPGSNEKLFF. CDR3 in DNA: TGTGCCAGCAGCCCTCCGGGGTCTAATGAAAAACTGTTTTTT.

The genes are TRBV2 and TRBJ2-2; D remains unclear. V was trimmed by 3 bases and J by 0 bases, leaving 11 bases between them. The V gene's germline CDR1 is SNHLY and CDR2 FYNNEI. CDR3 size: 16 residues. This CDR3 is CASSDGRTANTGELFF. The CDR3 DNA sequence: TGTGCCAGCAGTGATGGGCGGACCGCGAACACCGGGGAGCTGTTTTTT.

This rearrangement joins TRBV10-3 to TRBJ2-6, with 11 bases aligning to TRBD1. The CDR3 totals 17 residues. The J segment lost 0 bases and the V segment lost 6 bases, leaving 4 bases of the junction unmatched. Germline loops: CDR1 ENHRY, CDR2 SYGVKD. DNA for the CDR3: TGTGCCATCAGGCCCGGGACAGGGGGCTCTGGGGCCAACGTCCTGACTTTC. Amino acid sequence: CAIRPGTGGSGANVLTF.

This sequence joins TRBV14 and TRBJ2-7; D gene uncertain. Trimming took 4 bases from V and 0 from J, leaving 10 bases between them. The CDR3 consists of 14 residues. The V gene's germline CDR1 is SGHDN and CDR2 FVKESK. In DNA form, the CDR3 reads TGTGCCAGCAGCCTATACATAACCTCCTACGAGCAGTACTTC. Translating it yields CASSLYITSYEQYF. Full variable domain (remainder filled in from reference TRBV14 and TRBJ2-7): EAGVTQFPSHSVIEKGQTVTLRCDPISGHDNLYWYRRVMGKEIKFLLHFVKESKQDESGMPNNRFLAERTGGTYSTLKVQPAELEDSGVYFCASSLYITSYEQYFGPGTRLTVT.

The chain has TRBV5-1 and TRBJ2-7, with a weak D call TRBD2 (6 bases). The CDR3 length is 13 residues. CDR1 is SGHRS, CDR2 YFSETQ, per germline. V gave up 4 bases and J gave up 6 bases, with 14 bases separating them. CDR3 DNA: TGCGCCAGCAGCAGCGAGGGCGGGGCCGAGCAGTACTTC. Translated: CASSSEGGAEQYF.

This chain joins TRBV11-2 and TRBJ2-1; D might be TRBD2 (7 bases). This CDR3 comprises 16 residues. The ends were cut back, 7 bases at V and 4 bases at J, with 20 bases in the middle. Looked up from germline, CDR1 is SGHAT and CDR2 is FQNNGV. The CDR3 here is CASTPLRGGRYNEQFF. CDR3 bases: TGTGCCAGCACCCCCTTGAGGGGGGGCAGGTACAATGAGCAGTTCTTC.

The chain has TRBV27 and TRBJ2-1; 10 bases are shared with TRBD2. Germline V gene lookup returns CDR1 MNHEY and CDR2 SMNVEV (reference sequence). The CDR3 extends over 15 amino acids. J gave up 5 bases and V 5 bases, and 6 bases lay outside the gene matches. This CDR3 reads CASSLIAGGDNEQFF. In nucleotides, the CDR3 is TGTGCCAGCAGTCTTATAGCGGGGGGTGACAATGAGCAGTTCTTC.

The chain uses TRBV30 and TRBJ2-7; D is possibly TRBD2 (6 bases). The CDR3 spans 13 residues. Germline V gives CDR1 GTSNPN, CDR2 SVGIG (reference sequence). V was cut by 5 bases and J by 6 bases, with 17 bases left in between. The CDR3, as DNA: TGTGCCTGGGGAGGGCTCAGGTCGGGCGAGCAGTACTTC. It translates to CAWGGLRSGEQYF.

This chain connects TRBV6-1 to TRBJ1-5, with 7 bases identical to TRBD1. This CDR3 region has 12 residues. CDR1 is MNHNS, CDR2 SASEGT, per germline. The trim removed 8 bases at V and 7 bases at J, leaving 5 bases unmatched. CDR3 in amino acids: CASQQGYQPQHF. The CDR3 DNA follows: TGTGCCAGCCAACAGGGGTACCAGCCCCAGCATTTT.

This clone was seen more than once but under ten times. This chain links TRBV19 with TRBJ2-1; no reliable D call. CDR3 length equals 13 residues. Germline lookup yields CDR1 LNHDA and CDR2 SQIVND (reference sequence). V was trimmed by 6 bases and J by 9 bases, leaving 15 bases between them. The CDR3 protein is CASRDLTWAEQFF. The CDR3, as DNA: TGTGCCAGTAGGGACCTAACTTGGGCTGAGCAGTTCTTC.

The chain uses TRBV5-1 and TRBJ1-1; 9 positions match TRBD1. The CDR3 is 14 amino acids. J gave up 4 bases and V 4 bases, and 5 bases lay outside the gene matches. CDR1 is SGHRS, CDR2 YFSETQ, per germline. CDR3 region: CASSPGTGITEAFF. As DNA, the CDR3 is TGCGCCAGCAGCCCGGGGACAGGGATCACTGAAGCTTTCTTT.

This clone appeared a single time. V usage is TRBV30 and J usage is TRBJ2-5, with 7 bases lining up with TRBD2. V lost 3 bases and J lost 2; bases outside the gene matches: 9. From germline, CDR1 is GTSNPN and CDR2 SVGIG (reference sequence). The CDR3 consists of 15 residues. Written as DNA, the CDR3 is TGTGCCTGGAGCCCCGGGGGGATGGCGCAAGAGACCCAGTACTTC. Residues: CAWSPGGMAQETQYF.

As regards this clone: The same CDR3 arises from other DNA sequences in this sample as well. The chain has TRBV9 and TRBJ1-2, with D possibly being TRBD1 (5 bases). The CDR3 has 13 residues. Looked up from germline, CDR1 is SGDLS and CDR2 is YYNGEE. The V end was cut by 0 bases, the J end by 2 bases, with 5 bases between. CDR3 nucleotides: TGTGCCAGCAGCGTAGCAGGGAACTATGGCTACACCTTC. It is translated as CASSVAGNYGYTF.

CDR3 amino acids: CASSIQGYNEQFF. Here the CDR3 DNA reads TGTGCCAGTAGTATTCAGGGTTACAATGAGCAGTTCTTC. J is TRBJ2-1 and V is TRBV19, with D possibly matching TRBD1 (5 bases). The germline V and J ends were trimmed by 3 bases and 4 bases, with 7 bases remaining between them. The V gene's germline CDR1 is LNHDA and CDR2 SQIVND (reference sequence). The CDR3 has 13 amino acids.

V and J are TRBV2 and TRBJ1-4; D call uncertain. Trimming stripped 1 base from V and 2 bases from J, with 5 bases between. This CDR3 is built from 14 residues. Germline CDR1 reads SNHLY; CDR2 reads FYNNEI. CDR3 loop: CASSEEQTNEKLFF. CDR3 nucleotide sequence: TGTGCCAGCAGTGAAGAACAGACTAATGAAAAACTGTTTTTT.

The DNA for the CDR3 is TGTGCCAGCAGCGGGACAGGGGGCCGGACTGAAGCTTTCTTT. Translation gives CASSGTGGRTEAFF. This chain uses TRBV9 with TRBJ1-1; 11 bases agree with TRBD1. The V gene end was trimmed by 3 bases and the J gene end by 5 bases; junction bases not matched to a gene: 3. This CDR3 has 14 residues. In germline, CDR1 is SGDLS, CDR2 YYNGEE.

This sequence joins TRBV4-1 and TRBJ2-7, with D unclear. CDR3 length: 14 residues. CDR1 is MGHRA and CDR2 is YSYEKL in the germline V gene. With 1 base removed from V and 5 bases from J, the gap between germline ends came to 12 bases. CDR3 bases: TGCGCCAGCAGCCAAGTTGGGGAAGAAAACGAGCAGTACTTC. Its translation: CASSQVGEENEQYF.

The chain links TRBV10-3 to TRBJ2-5; weak D call: TRBD2 (6 bases). This CDR3 is 14 amino acids long. In germline, CDR1 is ENHRY, CDR2 SYGVKD. Trimming shortened V by 2 bases and J by 2 bases, and 9 bases separated the two germline ends. In DNA form, the CDR3 reads TGTGCCATCAGTGAGGGCGGGGCGCAAGAGACCCAGTACTTC. This codes for CAISEGGAQETQYF.

The V gene is TRBV7-3, the J gene TRBJ2-5; a possible D gene is TRBD1 (6 bases). There are 13 residues in the CDR3. V was clipped by 5 bases and J by 4 bases, with 11 bases between them. Per germline, CDR1 SGHTA and CDR2 FQGTGA. This chain's CDR3 is CASSESRGETQYF. Written as DNA, the CDR3 is TGTGCCAGCAGCGAATCCAGGGGAGAGACCCAGTACTTC.

The chain carries TRBV11-2 and TRBJ1-1; D not resolved. The V gene's germline CDR1 is SGHAT and CDR2 FQNNGV. With 2 bases removed from V and 4 bases from J, the gap between germline ends came to 8 bases. This CDR3 contains 13 residues. As DNA, the CDR3 is TGTGCCAGCAGCTTAAATGTAGGCACTGAAGCTTTCTTT. Encoded protein: CASSLNVGTEAFF.

V is TRBV4-1 and J is TRBJ1-1, with 7 bases aligning to TRBD1. The CDR3 is made up of 15 amino acids. Germline CDR1 and CDR2: MGHRA and YSYEKL. Unmatched junction bases numbered 5, after V lost 0 bases and J lost 4 bases. CDR3 sequence (DNA): TGCGCCAGCAGCCAAGAAAAGACAGGGCGCACTGAAGCTTTCTTT. It translates to CASSQEKTGRTEAFF.

The chain uses TRBV30 and TRBJ2-7; 10 bases are shared with TRBD2. Trimming at V came to 0 bases and at J to 8 bases, leaving 7 bases not matched to a gene. CDR3 length: 14 amino acids. The V gene's germline CDR1 is GTSNPN and CDR2 SVGIG (reference sequence). For the CDR3, the DNA is TGTGCCTGGAGTGTCCCTAGCGGGAGCTCCCAGCAGTACTTC. Its protein product is CAWSVPSGSSQQYF.

The genes are TRBV30 and TRBJ2-5, with D perhaps TRBD1 (6 bases). The CDR3 runs 12 residues. Germline loops: CDR1 GTSNPN, CDR2 SVGIG (reference sequence). V shed 5 bases and J shed 5 bases, with 12 bases lying between them. The CDR3 region has the DNA TGTGCCTGGGCCAGGGGAATGGAGACCCAGTACTTC. Protein: CAWARGMETQYF. The full variable domain, its missing parts supplied by reference TRBV30 and TRBJ2-5, is SQTIHQWPATLVQPVGSPLSLECTVEGTSNPNLYWYRQAAGRGLQLLFYSVGIGQISSEVPQNLSASRPQDRQFILSSKKLLLSDSGFYLCAWARGMETQYFGPGTRLLVL.

The chain employs TRBV5-1 and TRBJ1-3; D perhaps matches TRBD1 (6 bases). Germline values: CDR1 SGHRS, CDR2 YFSETQ. The germline V and J ends were trimmed by 0 bases and 0 bases, with 10 bases remaining between them. The CDR3 covers 16 residues. The DNA of the CDR3 is TGCGCCAGCAGCTTGGAAGGACAGCTCTCTGGAAACACCATATATTTT. Its protein product is CASSLEGQLSGNTIYF.

CDR3 nucleotide sequence: TGTGCCAGCATGCGGGGGGCGAGGCCAGATACGCAGTATTTT. This encodes CASMRGARPDTQYF. This sequence joins TRBV7-8 and TRBJ2-3; 8 nucleotides line up with TRBD2. V shed 7 bases and J 4 bases; nucleotides not matched to a gene: 7. In germline, CDR1 is SGHVS, CDR2 FQNEAQ. CDR3 length: 14 residues.